Each of the 26 T cell receptor beta chains below was sequenced from the same sample in a study of CD8 T cells in ankylosing spondylitis. Antigens for these TCRs are unknown. Whole-study findings and limits: There was a TCR beta motif, made of several highly homologous variants, that appeared characteristic of ankylosing spondylitis blood.

MiXCR was run by TCRdb on the 5' RACE reads, yielding one entry per CDR3 protein. The sample gives roughly 370,000 distinct CDR3 sequences, about 20% of which show up once; about 15% is in the top ten. The sample taken for sequencing was blood, either unsorted or a sorted T cell fraction (not recorded which). The source is a male donor with ankylosing spondylitis.

This rearrangement joins TRBV5-1 to TRBJ2-3; TRBD1 or TRBD2 may be the D gene (7 bases each). The CDR3 loop spans 15 amino acids. V was shortened by 2 bases and J by 2 bases, with 12 bases between the two germline ends. Germline loops: CDR1 SGHRS, CDR2 YFSETQ. The CDR3 is CASSFTGDYTDTQYF. For the CDR3, the DNA is TGCGCCAGCAGCTTTACAGGGGACTACACAGATACGCAGTATTTT.

This chain joins TRBV5-1 and TRBJ2-5; D is perhaps TRBD1 or TRBD2 (5 bases each). The CDR3 runs 17 residues. CDR1 SGHRS and CDR2 YFSETQ come from the germline V gene. V lost 1 base and J lost 5, with 21 bases in between. DNA for the CDR3: TGCGCCAGCAGCTTGTTGGTGGGTAGAGGGACGGGGGAGACCCAGTACTTC. Translating gives CASSLLVGRGTGETQYF.

This clonotype was seen more than once but under ten times. This chain uses TRBV2 with TRBJ2-2; D is perhaps TRBD1 or TRBD2 (5 bases each). Germline V lookup: CDR1 SNHLY, CDR2 FYNNEI. V gave up 4 bases and J gave up 4 bases, with 16 bases separating them. This CDR3 is 16 amino acids long. In nucleotides, the CDR3 is TGTGCCAGCAGTGTGACAGACGTTAGCGTCACCGGGGAGCTGTTTTTT. Translated, it gives CASSVTDVSVTGELFF. Based on the CDR3 plus reference TRBV2 and TRBJ2-2, the full variable domain is EPEVTQTPSHQVTQMGQEVILRCVPISNHLYFYWYRQILGQKVEFLVSFYNNEISEKSEIFDDQFSVERPDGSNFTLKIRSTKLEDSAMYFCASSVTDVSVTGELFFGEGSRLTVL.

This rearrangement joins TRBV14 to TRBJ2-7; 7 positions match TRBD1. Germline V gene data show CDR1 as SGHDN and CDR2 as FVKESK. CDR3 length: 17 amino acids. V shed 0 bases, J shed 4 bases, and the junction held 12 bases outside the gene matches. The CDR3 region is CASSQDARQGRSYEQYF. CDR3 nucleotides: TGTGCCAGCAGCCAAGATGCCCGACAGGGAAGATCTTACGAGCAGTACTTC.

The chain carries TRBV5-1 and TRBJ2-3; D ambiguous. The CDR3 covers 14 residues. Per germline, CDR1 SGHRS and CDR2 YFSETQ. V shed 1 base and J shed 0 bases, with 6 bases lying between them. The CDR3 is CASSLHSSTDTQYF. The CDR3 DNA sequence: TGCGCCAGCAGCTTGCATTCCAGCACAGATACGCAGTATTTT.

The chain joins TRBV14 to TRBJ2-5; TRBD1 aligns across 10 bases. After removal of 5 bases from V and 4 bases from J, the junction contained 13 bases not matched to a gene. The CDR3 runs 17 residues. Germline lookup yields CDR1 SGHDN and CDR2 FVKESK. CDR3 amino acids: CASSSKMPGQGRETQYF. CDR3 coding DNA: TGTGCCAGCAGCTCCAAGATGCCGGGACAGGGGAGAGAGACCCAGTACTTC.

This clonotype has just a few counts. The genes are TRBV18 and TRBJ1-5; 8 nucleotides line up with TRBD1. CDR1 and CDR2 from the germline V gene are KGHSH and LQKENI. With V trimmed by 2 bases and J by 2 bases, 2 bases remained unmatched. The CDR3 has 15 amino acids. The CDR3 bases are TGTGCCAGCTCACCATCGGACAGGGGCAATCAGCCCCAGCATTTT. Its protein is CASSPSDRGNQPQHF.

This clonotype was recorded at least ten times. The V gene is TRBV29-1, the J gene TRBJ2-1, with D unclear. The CDR3 spans 13 residues. V lost 7 bases and J 1 base, leaving 11 bases between the germline ends. Per germline, CDR1 SQVTM and CDR2 ANQGSEA. In DNA, the CDR3 is TGCAGCGGACTGCCTAAATCCTACAATGAGCAGTTCTTC. Translating it yields CSGLPKSYNEQFF.

This clonotype was counted only a few times. This sequence joins TRBV20-1 and TRBJ1-3, with 8 bases aligning to TRBD1. Per germline, CDR1 DFQATT and CDR2 SNEGSKA (reference sequence). The trim removed 6 bases at V and 3 bases at J, leaving 4 bases unmatched. The CDR3 is 13 amino acids. The CDR3 region is CSAKTGVGNTIYF. CDR3 coding DNA: TGCAGTGCCAAGACAGGGGTTGGAAACACCATATATTTT.

The gene calls are TRBV7-2 and TRBJ2-2; D unclear. Between the trimmed V and J ends, which lost 5 bases and 6 bases, there was a span of 16 bases. The CDR3 consists of 15 residues. Germline CDR1 reads SGHTA; CDR2 reads FQGNSA. The CDR3 here is CASSPLSGGSGELFF. As DNA, the CDR3 is TGTGCCAGCAGCCCATTGTCAGGTGGTTCCGGGGAGCTGTTTTTT.

This chain links TRBV28 with TRBJ2-5; D uncertain. Per the germline V gene, CDR1 is MDHEN and CDR2 is SYDVKM. With 1 base removed from V and 1 base from J, the gap between germline ends came to 7 bases. CDR3 length: 14 residues. The CDR3: CASSLSLSQETQYF. The CDR3 DNA reads as TGTGCCAGCAGTTTATCTCTGTCCCAAGAGACCCAGTACTTC.

This clonotype has a handful of counts. V is TRBV6-6 and J is TRBJ1-2, with D uncertain. Germline V gene data show CDR1 as MNHNY and CDR2 as SVGAGI (reference sequence). Trimming removed 0 bases at V and 8 bases at J, with 10 bases between. The CDR3 covers 13 residues. The CDR3 region is CASSYSEGGGYTF. Here the CDR3 DNA reads TGTGCCAGCAGTTACTCGGAGGGAGGGGGCTACACCTTC.

This clonotype was seen a few times. V usage is TRBV7-9 and J usage is TRBJ1-2; D ambiguous. Trimming shortened V by 2 bases and J by 5 bases, and 6 bases separated the two germline ends. CDR1 SEHNR and CDR2 FQNEAQ come from the germline V gene (reference sequence). This CDR3 contains 12 residues. CDR3 nucleotide sequence: TGTGCCAGCAGCTTATGGCTGTATGGCTACACCTTC. Encoded protein: CASSLWLYGYTF.

This clonotype was recorded a few times. This chain links TRBV10-3 with TRBJ2-3; 8 nucleotides match TRBD1. V trimming: 6 bases; J trimming: 4 bases; junction bases outside the gene matches: 9. The CDR3 totals 15 residues. Per the germline V gene, CDR1 is ENHRY and CDR2 is SYGVKD. CDR3 protein: CAISEGQGSADTQYF. CDR3 coding DNA: TGTGCCATCAGCGAAGGACAGGGTTCAGCAGATACGCAGTATTTT.

This clonotype has a handful of counts. The chain employs TRBV12-3 or TRBV12-4 and TRBJ1-5; no clear D. The germline V and J ends were trimmed by 2 bases and 3 bases, with 8 bases remaining between them. The CDR3 loop spans 14 amino acids. CDR3 protein: CASSLFAINQPQHF. The CDR3 DNA reads TGTGCCAGCAGTTTATTTGCAATCAATCAGCCCCAGCATTTT.

This clonotype turned up a few times. The chain recombines TRBV29-1 with TRBJ2-7; D could derive from TRBD1 or TRBD2 (6 bases each). The V end lost 7 bases, the J end lost 3 bases, and 13 bases lay between the germline ends. Germline CDR1 and CDR2: SQVTM and ANQGSEA. There are 12 residues in the CDR3. The CDR3 here is CSAGGRHYEQYF. In DNA, the CDR3 is TGCAGCGCCGGGGGCAGGCACTACGAGCAGTACTTC.

The rearrangement links TRBV15 to TRBJ1-5; 9 bases line up with TRBD1. The CDR3 extends over 18 amino acids. V was pared by 6 bases and J by 4 bases, with 16 bases of the junction left unmatched. Germline V gives CDR1 LNHNV, CDR2 YYDKDF (reference sequence). The CDR3 region is CATRQNYQRTGENQPQHF. CDR3 DNA sequence: TGTGCCACCAGACAAAACTACCAAAGGACAGGGGAGAATCAGCCCCAGCATTTT.

The gene calls are TRBV18 and TRBJ2-1, with TRBD2 identical over 13 bases. The CDR3 extends over 17 amino acids. Germline values: CDR1 KGHSH, CDR2 LQKENI. With V trimmed by 6 bases and J by 7 bases, 12 bases remained unmatched. DNA for the CDR3: TGTGCCAGCTCTAGCCGGACTAGCGGGAGACAGACGAATGAGCAGTTCTTC. Amino acids: CASSSRTSGRQTNEQFF.

The V gene is TRBV10-3, the J gene TRBJ1-1, with 7 bases aligning to TRBD1. The CDR3 extends over 14 amino acids. CDR1 ENHRY and CDR2 SYGVKD come from the germline V gene. V was clipped by 8 bases and J by 3 bases; unmatched bases: 9. The chain's CDR3 is CAIGRSGGDTEAFF. The DNA for the CDR3 is TGTGCCATCGGGCGTTCAGGGGGGGACACTGAAGCTTTCTTT.

V usage is TRBV11-1 and J usage is TRBJ2-1; 9 bases are a match to TRBD1. CDR3 length: 18 amino acids. V lost 3 bases, J lost 2 bases, and 11 bases stayed unmatched. CDR1 and CDR2 (germline): SGHAT, FQDESV (reference sequence). The CDR3 coding sequence is TGTGCCAGCAGCTTGGACAGGGGAAGGGGGCTTACCTACAATGAGCAGTTCTTC. Translated: CASSLDRGRGLTYNEQFF.

The rearrangement uses TRBV3-1 and TRBJ2-4; 10 bases line up with TRBD2. Per the germline V gene, CDR1 is LGHDT and CDR2 is YNNKEL (reference sequence). CDR3 length: 17 residues. The J segment lost 3 bases and the V segment lost 0 bases, leaving 5 bases of the junction unmatched. The CDR3 coding sequence is TGTGCCAGCAGCCAAGATCCTAGCGGGAGACTCAAAAACATTCAGTACTTC. It translates to CASSQDPSGRLKNIQYF.

This chain connects TRBV7-2 to TRBJ2-6; D not resolved. The V gene lost 2 bases and the J gene lost 2 bases, with 10 bases spanning the gap. CDR3 length: 16 amino acids. The germline V gene has CDR1 SGHTA and CDR2 FQGNSA. The CDR3 region is CASSLWSGPGANVLTF. In DNA, the CDR3 is TGTGCCAGCAGCTTATGGTCAGGCCCTGGGGCCAACGTCCTGACTTTC.

This rearrangement joins TRBV11-2 to TRBJ2-5, with TRBD2 matching 10 bases. V shed 1 base, J shed 5 bases, and the junction held 7 bases outside the gene matches. The CDR3 loop spans 16 amino acids. The germline V gene encodes CDR1 SGHAT and CDR2 FQNNGV. CDR3 residues: CASSLGSGLALETQYF. The CDR3 DNA is TGTGCCAGCAGCTTAGGTTCGGGACTAGCGTTGGAGACCCAGTACTTC.

This clonotype was seen a few times. The chain recombines TRBV12-3 or TRBV12-4 with TRBJ2-5; no clear D. V was clipped by 6 bases and J by 4 bases, with 12 bases between them. The CDR3 sequence is 13 residues long. Here the CDR3 reads CASSTQSPETQYF. The CDR3 DNA reads TGTGCCAGCAGCACCCAGAGCCCAGAGACCCAGTACTTC.

The gene calls are TRBV29-1 and TRBJ2-5; D not resolved. Trimming stripped 0 bases from V and 7 bases from J, with 9 bases between. Germline lookup yields CDR1 SQVTM and CDR2 ANQGSEA. This CDR3 region has 12 residues. The CDR3, as DNA: TGCAGCGTTGAAGATTTCCCCCCGACCCAGTACTTC. This gives the protein CSVEDFPPTQYF.

This clonotype was seen a few times. This chain joins TRBV2 and TRBJ2-1; 7 nucleotides align to TRBD1. This CDR3 comprises 14 residues. Germline V gives CDR1 SNHLY, CDR2 FYNNEI. J was trimmed by 0 bases and V by 6 bases; bases with no gene match: 2. The chain's CDR3 is CASRNRGSYNEQFF. Written as DNA, the CDR3 is TGTGCCAGCAGGAACAGGGGCTCCTACAATGAGCAGTTCTTC.